This T cell receptor (beta chain) was sequenced for a study of CD8+CD57+ T cells in acquired aplastic anemia. Study-level information: Sorted CD4+ and CD8+ cells yielded around 3.2 ug of DNA on average.

The sequenced patients had an expansion of CD8+CD57+ cells seen by flow cytometry. All patients had severe acquired aplastic anemia. This clonotype was observed many times. This CDR3 comprises 15 residues. Trimming removed 1 base at V and 4 bases at J, with 13 bases between. CDR1 and CDR2 (germline): SEHNR, FQNEAQ (reference sequence). TCR beta VDJ combinations and CDR3 sequences were profiled from genomic DNA. TCRdb analysed the reads with MiXCR anew, one entry per CDR3 protein. The table includes roughly 280,000 distinct CDR3 sequences, approximately 58% detected once. The sequence was obtained from a human donor with aplastic anemia. The chain combines TRBV7-9 with TRBJ2-5; TRBD1 might be the D (6 bases). The sequenced material came from sorted CD4+, CD8+, or CD8+CD57+ T cells (not recorded which) from PBMCs. CDR3 protein: CASSLEQGVGETQYF. DNA of the CDR3: TGTGCCAGCAGCTTAGAACAGGGTGTCGGAGAGACCCAGTACTTC.